The sample holds one count of the clone carrying this TCR beta chain. Assay used: immunoSEQ multiplex PCR; TCRdb lists only in-frame clones, some missing. The sample shows under 700,000 clones, around 78% of them seen only once. These data originate in a study of shared T cell receptors in the human thymus. These data were also filed under a second study, of human thymus T cells. Turning to that study: Related research reported highly overlapping thymic repertoires among unrelated individuals.

Sequencing was done on a sample of thymocytes. The TCR was taken from a boy under two years old with a congenital heart defect.

The CDR3 DNA follows: TGTGCCAGCAGCACAGAGGTAGCTAGCGGCCCCACCGGGGAGCTGTTTTTT. Protein sequence: CASSTEVASGPTGELFF. The V call is TRBV7-9, the J call TRBJ2-2; TRBD2 agrees at 7 bases. This CDR3 comprises 17 residues. Germline V lookup: CDR1 SEHNR, CDR2 FQNEAQ (reference sequence). Germline trimming cut 5 bases from V and 4 bases from J; bases unmatched to any gene: 13.